This T cell receptor (beta chain) was profiled in a study of Ad26.COV2.S vaccination and SARS-CoV-2 variants. Regarding the study as a whole: Reported findings describe substantial breadth in spike-specific CD8+ and CD4+ T cell responses following vaccination. TCR breadth and depth estimates may have understated total T cell responses.

Measured with immunoSEQ multiplex PCR; TCRdb has only the in-frame clones, and not every one. This table has some 640,000 clones, 89% appearing once. Trimming left V 1 base short and J 3 bases short, with 1 base between. Germline values: CDR1 LGHDT, CDR2 YNNKEL (reference sequence). The CDR3 spans 12 residues. Details on this clone: Its matching antigen is unknown. The identical CDR3 is also encoded by other nucleotide sequences in the sample.

Specified treatment: approximately 18 received Ad26.COV2.S at low or high dose, single or two shots; five or six received placebo; per-sample allocation not given. Each sample was drawn 63 days after the first injection (of vaccine or placebo). In the vaccine, an Ad26 vector expressed the SARS-CoV-2 spike of the Wuhan strain. The chain combines TRBV3-1 (or the pseudogene TRBV3-2) with TRBJ1-3; D remains unclear. Sample: peripheral blood, taken in a trial of Ad26.COV2.S vaccine versus placebo. The clonotype originates from a person between 18 and 60 years old who received the Ad26.COV2.S COVID-19 vaccine or a placebo. This chain's CDR3 is CASSQGGNTIYF. DNA for the CDR3: TGTGCCAGCAGCCAAGGTGGAAACACCATATATTTT.